These 21 T cell receptor beta chains originate from one sample sequenced in a study of technical replicates of blood from several donors. Clones were read by immunoSEQ multiplex PCR, and TCRdb kept only the in-frame ones, dropping some. The sample holds about 79,000 clones, 85% to 95% seen once. The sample consisted of T cells isolated from PBMCs. The receptors stem from a human donor in good health.

The chain combines TRBV10-1 with TRBJ2-7; 7 bases are shared with TRBD1. Germline assignment: CDR1 WNHNN and CDR2 SYGVQD (reference sequence). V was pared by 3 bases and J by 7 bases, with 9 bases of the junction left unmatched. This CDR3 is built from 14 residues. CDR3 sequence (DNA): TGCGCCAGCAGTGACCCGGGACAGTCAGAAGAGCAGTACTTC. It specifies CASSDPGQSEEQYF.

The chain employs TRBV30 and TRBJ2-2, with TRBD1 matching 9 bases. V dropped 1 base and J dropped 6; count of bases not matched to a gene: 9. Germline V gene data show CDR1 as GTSNPN and CDR2 as SVGIG (reference sequence). The CDR3 loop spans 16 amino acids. The CDR3 nucleotides read TGTGCCTGGAGTGCATCCGACAGGGGGGACTCCGGGGAGCTGTTTTTT. Translating it yields CAWSASDRGDSGELFF. The full variable domain, with the rest looked up from reference TRBV30 and TRBJ2-2, is SQTIHQWPATLVQPVGSPLSLECTVEGTSNPNLYWYRQAAGRGLQLLFYSVGIGQISSEVPQNLSASRPQDRQFILSSKKLLLSDSGFYLCAWSASDRGDSGELFFGEGSRLTVL.

The chain employs TRBV4-2 and TRBJ2-3; 9 bases are a match to TRBD2. V was clipped by 4 bases and J by 0 bases; unmatched bases: 11. The germline CDR1 and CDR2 sequences are LGHNA and YNFKEQ. The CDR3 covers 18 residues. CDR3 DNA sequence: TGTGCCAGCAGCCCGGGGGCGGGGGGGATATCTAGCACAGATACGCAGTATTTT. Protein sequence: CASSPGAGGISSTDTQYF.

V usage is TRBV18 and J usage is TRBJ2-7, with TRBD1 identical over 10 bases. The CDR3 extends over 16 amino acids. Germline V gene data show CDR1 as KGHSH and CDR2 as LQKENI. J was trimmed by 0 bases and V by 0 bases; bases with no gene match: 2. CDR3: CASSPPGDRGSYEQYF. The CDR3 DNA sequence: TGTGCCAGCTCACCACCCGGGGACAGGGGCTCCTACGAGCAGTACTTC.

This sequence joins TRBV5-1 and TRBJ2-2; D gene uncertain. This CDR3 region has 16 residues. V shed 0 bases and J shed 6 bases, with 15 bases lying between them. Germline CDR1 and CDR2: SGHRS and YFSETQ. CDR3 amino acids: CASSLVASGLAGELFF. The CDR3 nucleotides read TGCGCCAGCAGCTTGGTGGCTAGTGGCTTGGCCGGGGAGCTGTTTTTT.

This clone was seen a few times. The rearrangement links TRBV9 to TRBJ1-1; D remains ambiguous. From germline, CDR1 is SGDLS and CDR2 YYNGEE. CDR3 length: 15 residues. Trimming left V 4 bases short and J 5 bases short, with 18 bases between. The DNA for the CDR3 is TGTGCCAGCAGCTCCCTCGGCTCTGGAGGGACTGAAGCTTTCTTT. It yields the protein CASSSLGSGGTEAFF. Together with reference TRBV9 and TRBJ1-1, the CDR3 gives the full variable domain: DSGVTQTPKHLITATGQRVTLRCSPRSGDLSVYWYQQSLDQGLQFLIQYYNGEERAKGNILERFSAQQFPDLHSELNLSSLELGDSALYFCASSSLGSGGTEAFFGQGTRLTVV.

V and J are TRBV29-1 and TRBJ1-2; no clear D gene. This CDR3 is built from 14 residues. The V end was cut by 5 bases, the J end by 8 bases, with 21 bases between. Germline loops: CDR1 SQVTM, CDR2 ANQGSEA. CDR3 sequence: CSVSRTGIVRGYTF. The CDR3 nucleotides read TGCAGCGTTAGTCGGACGGGGATCGTCCGCGGCTACACCTTC. Full variable domain (missing parts from reference TRBV29-1 and TRBJ1-2): SAVISQKPSRDICQRGTSLTIQCQVDSQVTMMFWYRQQPGQSLTLIATANQGSEATYESGFVIDKFPISRPNLTFSTLTVSNMSPEDSSIYLCSVSRTGIVRGYTFGSGTRLTVV.

The J gene is TRBJ1-1, the V gene TRBV7-9; D perhaps matches TRBD1 (6 bases). The V and J ends lost 4 bases and 6 bases respectively, with 15 bases between them. CDR3 size: 14 residues. Germline lookup yields CDR1 SEHNR and CDR2 FQNEAQ (reference sequence). This CDR3 is CASSSHATGAEAFF. The CDR3 nucleotides read TGTGCCAGCAGCTCTCACGCGACAGGTGCTGAAGCTTTCTTT.

V usage is TRBV20-1 and J usage is TRBJ2-3; D not resolved. Germline V gene sequence: CDR1 DFQATT, CDR2 SNEGSKA (reference sequence). The CDR3 loop spans 11 amino acids. The germline V and J ends were trimmed by 6 bases and 3 bases, with 7 bases remaining between them. CDR3 protein: CSARFTDTQYF. CDR3 in DNA: TGCAGTGCGCGGTTTACAGATACGCAGTATTTT.

The chain carries TRBV7-9 and TRBJ1-6, with D unresolved. There are 15 residues in the CDR3. The V gene lost 1 base and the J gene lost 6 bases, with 10 bases spanning the gap. CDR1 is SEHNR, CDR2 FQNEAQ, per germline (reference sequence). The CDR3 loop reads CASSLVPLANSPLHF. The CDR3 nucleotides are TGTGCCAGCAGCTTAGTTCCCTTGGCTAATTCACCCCTCCACTTT. The complete variable domain, with remaining parts taken from reference TRBV7-9 and TRBJ1-6, reads DTGVSQNPRHKITKRGQNVTFRCDPISEHNRLYWYRQTLGQGPEFLTYFQNEAQLEKSRLLSDRFSAERPKGSFSTLEIQRTEQGDSAMYLCASSLVPLANSPLHFGNGTRLTVT.

This rearrangement joins TRBV11-2 to TRBJ2-1; 7 bases map to TRBD1. Germline V gene lookup returns CDR1 SGHAT and CDR2 FQNNGV. This CDR3 comprises 13 residues. J gave up 15 bases and V 5 bases, and 13 bases lay outside the gene matches. The CDR3 DNA is TGTGCCAGCAGCGGGATGGGGAGACAGGGTTTGTTCTTC. It is translated as CASSGMGRQGLFF. Looking up the rest from reference TRBV11-2 and TRBJ2-1 gives the full variable domain: EAGVAQSPRYKIIEKRQSVAFWCNPISGHATLYWYQQILGQGPKLLIQFQNNGVVDDSQLPKDRFSAERLKGVDSTLKIQPAKLEDSAVYLCASSGMGRQGLFFGPGTRLTVL.

On this clone itself: This sample also contains other DNA sequences that code for the same CDR3. This chain connects TRBV27 to TRBJ2-7; 9 bases are shared with TRBD1. The CDR3 loop spans 14 amino acids. Germline V gene lookup returns CDR1 MNHEY and CDR2 SMNVEV (reference sequence). J was trimmed by 2 bases and V by 4 bases; bases with no gene match: 3. CDR3: CASSSGTGPYEQYF. CDR3 DNA sequence: TGTGCCAGCAGTTCCGGGACAGGGCCCTACGAGCAGTACTTC.

This chain connects TRBV19 to TRBJ2-7, with a possible D match to TRBD1 (6 bases). Germline assignment: CDR1 LNHDA and CDR2 SQIVND (reference sequence). The CDR3 is made up of 14 amino acids. Trimming took off 6 bases at V and 9 bases at J, with 21 bases between the two ends. The CDR3 DNA is TGTGCCAGTAGCCCTGAGAGGGGGAATCAACGGCAGTACTTC. It codes for CASSPERGNQRQYF.

The chain combines TRBV4-1 with TRBJ2-1; D remains unclear. CDR3 length: 12 residues. CDR1 is MGHRA and CDR2 is YSYEKL in the germline V gene. Trimming took off 4 bases at V and 5 bases at J, with 6 bases between the two ends. The CDR3 loop reads CASSRGNNEQFF. CDR3 coding DNA: TGCGCCAGCAGCCGAGGAAACAATGAGCAGTTCTTC.

The chain has TRBV9 and TRBJ2-7, with TRBD1 identical over 9 bases. CDR1 SGDLS and CDR2 YYNGEE come from the germline V gene. Trimming at V came to 4 bases and at J to 3 bases, leaving 8 bases not matched to a gene. The CDR3 length is 15 residues. The CDR3 nucleotides are TGTGCCAGCAGCCCCAGCGGGACAGGGTACTACGAGCAGTACTTC. This encodes CASSPSGTGYYEQYF.

The chain uses TRBV6-5 and TRBJ2-5; 9 bases match TRBD2. Per the germline V gene, CDR1 is MNHEY and CDR2 is SVGAGI. The CDR3 extends over 13 amino acids. The V gene end was trimmed by 6 bases and the J gene end by 7 bases; junction bases not matched to a gene: 6. CDR3 DNA: TGTGCCAGCAGAAAGACTAGCGGAACGACCCAGTACTTC. As protein: CASRKTSGTTQYF.

This rearrangement joins TRBV18 to TRBJ2-5; D gene ambiguous. V was pared by 2 bases and J by 5 bases, with 9 bases between. This CDR3 has 13 residues. CDR1 is KGHSH, CDR2 LQKENI, per germline. In DNA form, the CDR3 reads TGTGCCAGCTCACCAGCTCACGGGGAGACCCAGTACTTC. Protein sequence: CASSPAHGETQYF.

The chain recombines TRBV29-1 with TRBJ2-7, with 13 bases matching TRBD2. The V segment lost 6 bases and the J segment 2 bases; nucleotides outside the gene matches: 10. This CDR3 has 16 residues. Germline lookup yields CDR1 SQVTM and CDR2 ANQGSEA. CDR3 coding DNA: TGCAGCGTCCAAGGAGGACTAGCGGGAGAGACCTACGAGCAGTACTTC. This gives the protein CSVQGGLAGETYEQYF.

The V call is TRBV5-4, the J call TRBJ2-2; TRBD2 might be the D (7 bases). The CDR3 runs to 15 residues. V lost 4 bases, J lost 3 bases, and 13 bases lay in between. Per germline, CDR1 SGHNT and CDR2 YYREEE (reference sequence). CDR3 sequence: CASSRGGGHTGELFF. The CDR3 DNA reads TGTGCCAGCAGCCGAGGGGGGGGTCACACCGGGGAGCTGTTTTTT.

V and J are TRBV29-1 and TRBJ2-3; D not certain. CDR3 length equals 13 residues. Per the germline V gene, CDR1 is SQVTM and CDR2 is ANQGSEA. V lost 4 bases to trimming and J lost 3 bases, with 11 bases between them. The CDR3 here is CSVARSLTDTQYF. Here the CDR3 DNA reads TGCAGCGTTGCAAGAAGCTTGACAGATACGCAGTATTTT.

The chain is built from TRBV11-3 and TRBJ2-7, with TRBD1 matching 8 bases. With 5 bases clipped from V and 5 bases from J, the junction kept 5 bases outside the gene matches. The CDR3 is 13 residues long. Looked up from germline, CDR1 is SGHNT and CDR2 is YENEEA. CDR3 protein: CASSPRQGNEQYF. DNA for the CDR3: TGTGCCAGCAGCCCCCGACAGGGGAACGAGCAGTACTTC.